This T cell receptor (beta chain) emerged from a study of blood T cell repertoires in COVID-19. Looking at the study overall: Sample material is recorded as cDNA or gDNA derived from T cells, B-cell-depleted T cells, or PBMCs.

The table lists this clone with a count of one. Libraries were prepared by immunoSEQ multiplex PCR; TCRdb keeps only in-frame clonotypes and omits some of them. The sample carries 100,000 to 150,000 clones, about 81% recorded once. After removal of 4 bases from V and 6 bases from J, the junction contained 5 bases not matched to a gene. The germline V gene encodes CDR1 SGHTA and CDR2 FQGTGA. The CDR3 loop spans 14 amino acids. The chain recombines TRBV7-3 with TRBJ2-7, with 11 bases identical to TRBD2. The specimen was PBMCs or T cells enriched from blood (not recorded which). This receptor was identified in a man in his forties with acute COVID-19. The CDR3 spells CASSYAGTSGEQYF. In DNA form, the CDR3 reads TGTGCCAGCAGCTACGCCGGGACTAGCGGCGAGCAGTACTTC.